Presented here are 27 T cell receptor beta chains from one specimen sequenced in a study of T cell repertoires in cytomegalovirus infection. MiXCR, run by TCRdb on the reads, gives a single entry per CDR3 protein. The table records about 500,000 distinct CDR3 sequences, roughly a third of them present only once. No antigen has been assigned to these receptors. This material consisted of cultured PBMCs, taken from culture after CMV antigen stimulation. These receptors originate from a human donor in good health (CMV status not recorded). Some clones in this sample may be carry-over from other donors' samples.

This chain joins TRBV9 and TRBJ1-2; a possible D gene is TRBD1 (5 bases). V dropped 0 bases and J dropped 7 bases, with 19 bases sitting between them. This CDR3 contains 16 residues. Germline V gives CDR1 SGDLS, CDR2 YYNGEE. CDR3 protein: CASSVASPGPRGGYTF. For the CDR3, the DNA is TGTGCCAGCAGCGTAGCAAGCCCAGGGCCCCGGGGTGGCTACACCTTC.

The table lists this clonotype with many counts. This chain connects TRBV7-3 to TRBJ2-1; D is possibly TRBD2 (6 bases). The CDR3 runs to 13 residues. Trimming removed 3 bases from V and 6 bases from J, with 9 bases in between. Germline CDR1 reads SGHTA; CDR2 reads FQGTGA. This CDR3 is CASSFMEGNEQFF. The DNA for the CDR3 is TGTGCCAGCAGCTTCATGGAGGGCAATGAGCAGTTCTTC.

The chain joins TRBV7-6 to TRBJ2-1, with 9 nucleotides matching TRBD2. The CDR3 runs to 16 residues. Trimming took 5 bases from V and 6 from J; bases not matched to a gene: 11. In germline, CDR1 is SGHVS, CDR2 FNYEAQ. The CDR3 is CASSTRIGTSLNEQFF. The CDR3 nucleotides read TGTGCCAGCAGCACCCGCATCGGGACTAGCCTCAATGAGCAGTTCTTC.

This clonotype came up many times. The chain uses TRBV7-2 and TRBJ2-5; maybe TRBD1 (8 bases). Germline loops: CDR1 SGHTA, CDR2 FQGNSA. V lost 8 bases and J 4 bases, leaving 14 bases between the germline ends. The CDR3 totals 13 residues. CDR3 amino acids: CASDTGGGETQYF. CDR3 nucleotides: TGTGCCAGCGACACAGGGGGGGGAGAGACCCAGTACTTC.

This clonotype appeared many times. Here the CDR3 reads CASSLGVGLAEGFF. The CDR3 nucleotides are TGTGCCAGCAGCTTAGGAGTCGGACTAGCGGAGGGGTTCTTC. The chain is built from TRBV7-2 and TRBJ2-1, with 10 bases identical to TRBD2. The V gene end was trimmed by 1 base and the J gene end by 15 bases; junction bases not matched to a gene: 9. Germline V gives CDR1 SGHTA, CDR2 FQGNSA. This CDR3 contains 14 residues.

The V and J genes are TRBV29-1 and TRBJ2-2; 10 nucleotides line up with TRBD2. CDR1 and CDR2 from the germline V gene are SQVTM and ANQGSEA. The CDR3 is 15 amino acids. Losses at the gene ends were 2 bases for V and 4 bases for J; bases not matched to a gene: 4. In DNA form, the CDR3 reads TGCAGCGTTGAAACTAGCGGGATGAGCACCGGGGAGCTGTTTTTT. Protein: CSVETSGMSTGELFF.

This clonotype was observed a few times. The chain's CDR3 is CASSPGLAGVEQYV. The DNA of the CDR3 is TGTGCCAGCAGCCCTGGACTAGCGGGAGTCGAGCAGTACGTC. V is TRBV7-9 and J is TRBJ2-7; 13 bases are a match to TRBD2. V trimming: 5 bases; J trimming: 6 bases; junction bases outside the gene matches: 4. Germline CDR1 reads SEHNR; CDR2 reads FQNEAQ (reference sequence). This CDR3 has 14 amino acids.

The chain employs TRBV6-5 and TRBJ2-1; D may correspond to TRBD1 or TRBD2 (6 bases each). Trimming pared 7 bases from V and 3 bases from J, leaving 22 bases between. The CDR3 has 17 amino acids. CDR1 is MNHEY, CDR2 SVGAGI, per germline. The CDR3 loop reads CASKEWQGGRIYNEQFF. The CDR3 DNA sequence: TGTGCCAGCAAGGAGTGGCAAGGGGGGAGGATCTACAATGAGCAGTTCTTC.

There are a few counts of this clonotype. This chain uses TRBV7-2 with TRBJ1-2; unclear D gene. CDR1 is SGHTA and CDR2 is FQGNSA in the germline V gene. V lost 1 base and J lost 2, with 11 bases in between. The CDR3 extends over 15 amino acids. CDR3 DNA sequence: TGTGCCAGCAGCTTAGGGGCAACCACCAACTATGGCTACACCTTC. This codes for CASSLGATTNYGYTF.

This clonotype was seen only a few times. The CDR3 nucleotides are TGCGCCAGCAGCCAAGCGGACTTCGATGGCTACACCTTC. As protein: CASSQADFDGYTF. The chain recombines TRBV4-3 with TRBJ1-2, with D uncertain. This CDR3 contains 13 residues. V was pared by 1 base and J by 6 bases, with 9 bases between. Germline lookup yields CDR1 LGHNA and CDR2 YSLEER.

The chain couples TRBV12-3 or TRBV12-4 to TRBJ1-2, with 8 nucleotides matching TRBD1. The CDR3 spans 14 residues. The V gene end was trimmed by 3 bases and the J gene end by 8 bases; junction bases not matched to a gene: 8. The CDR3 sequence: CASSLAGTGFGYTF. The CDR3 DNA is TGTGCCAGCAGTTTGGCCGGGACAGGCTTCGGCTACACCTTC.

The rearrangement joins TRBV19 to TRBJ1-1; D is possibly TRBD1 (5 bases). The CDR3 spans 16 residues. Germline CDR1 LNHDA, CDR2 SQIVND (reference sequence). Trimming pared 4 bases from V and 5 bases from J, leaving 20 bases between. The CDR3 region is CASSTSNQGRRTEAFF. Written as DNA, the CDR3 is TGTGCCAGTAGTACAAGCAATCAGGGCAGAAGGACTGAAGCTTTCTTT. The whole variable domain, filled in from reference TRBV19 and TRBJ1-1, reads DGGITQSPKYLFRKEGQNVTLSCEQNLNHDAMYWYRQDPGQGLRLIYYSQIVNDFQKGDIAEGYSVSREKKESFPLTVTSAQKNPTAFYLCASSTSNQGRRTEAFFGQGTRLTVV.

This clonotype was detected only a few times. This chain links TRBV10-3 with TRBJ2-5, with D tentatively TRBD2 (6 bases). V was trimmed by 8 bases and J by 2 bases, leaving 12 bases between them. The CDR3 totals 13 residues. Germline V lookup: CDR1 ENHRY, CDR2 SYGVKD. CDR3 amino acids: CAIAGTQQETQYF. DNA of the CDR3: TGTGCCATCGCCGGGACTCAACAAGAGACCCAGTACTTC.

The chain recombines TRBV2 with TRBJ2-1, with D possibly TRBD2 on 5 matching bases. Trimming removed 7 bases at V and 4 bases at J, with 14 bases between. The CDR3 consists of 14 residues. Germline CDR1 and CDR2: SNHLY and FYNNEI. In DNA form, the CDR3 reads TGTGCCAGCAAAGAGGGAGACTATTACAATGAGCAGTTCTTC. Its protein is CASKEGDYYNEQFF.

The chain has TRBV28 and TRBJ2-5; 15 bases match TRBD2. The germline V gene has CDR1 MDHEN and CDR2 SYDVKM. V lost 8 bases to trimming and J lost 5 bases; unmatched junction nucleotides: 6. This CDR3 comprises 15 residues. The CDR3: CASGSGLAGGETQYF. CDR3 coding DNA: TGTGCCAGCGGATCCGGACTAGCGGGAGGGGAGACCCAGTACTTC. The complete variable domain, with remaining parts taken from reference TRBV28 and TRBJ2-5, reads DVKVTQSSRYLVKRTGEKVFLECVQDMDHENMFWYRQDPGLGLRLIYFSYDVKMKEKGDIPEGYSVSREKKERFSLILESASTNQTSMYLCASGSGLAGGETQYFGPGTRLLVL.

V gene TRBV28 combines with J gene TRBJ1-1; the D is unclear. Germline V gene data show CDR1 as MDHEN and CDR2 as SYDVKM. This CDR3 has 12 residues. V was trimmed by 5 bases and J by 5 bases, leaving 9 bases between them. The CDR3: CASSPLRTEAFF. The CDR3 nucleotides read TGTGCCAGCAGTCCCCTCAGAACTGAAGCTTTCTTT.

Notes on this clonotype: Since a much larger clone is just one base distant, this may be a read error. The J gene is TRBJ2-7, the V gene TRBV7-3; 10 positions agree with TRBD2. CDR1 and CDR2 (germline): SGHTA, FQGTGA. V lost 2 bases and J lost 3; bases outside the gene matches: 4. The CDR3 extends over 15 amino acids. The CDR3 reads CASSLGAGGLYEQYF. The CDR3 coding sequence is TGTGCCAGCAGCTTAGGAGCGGGAGGGCTCTACGAGCAGTACTTC.

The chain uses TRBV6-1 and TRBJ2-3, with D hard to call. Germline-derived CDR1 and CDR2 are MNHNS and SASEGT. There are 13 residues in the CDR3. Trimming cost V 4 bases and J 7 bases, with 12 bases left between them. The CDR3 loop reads CASSGSLQNTQYF. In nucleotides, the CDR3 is TGTGCCAGCAGTGGAAGTCTACAGAATACGCAGTATTTT.

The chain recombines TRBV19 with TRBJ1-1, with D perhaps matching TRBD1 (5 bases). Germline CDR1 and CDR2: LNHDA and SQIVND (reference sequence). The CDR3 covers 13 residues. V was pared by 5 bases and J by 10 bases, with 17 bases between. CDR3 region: CASSVYGQGVAFF. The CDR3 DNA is TGTGCCAGTAGTGTATATGGACAAGGAGTAGCTTTCTTT.

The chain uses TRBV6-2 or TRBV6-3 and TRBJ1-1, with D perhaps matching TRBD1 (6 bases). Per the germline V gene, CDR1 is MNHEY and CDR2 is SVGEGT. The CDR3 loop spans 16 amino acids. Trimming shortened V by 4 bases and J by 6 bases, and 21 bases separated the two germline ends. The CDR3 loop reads CASSLGGSGRFAEAFF. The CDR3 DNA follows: TGTGCCAGCAGTTTAGGGGGATCTGGTCGTTTCGCTGAAGCTTTCTTT.

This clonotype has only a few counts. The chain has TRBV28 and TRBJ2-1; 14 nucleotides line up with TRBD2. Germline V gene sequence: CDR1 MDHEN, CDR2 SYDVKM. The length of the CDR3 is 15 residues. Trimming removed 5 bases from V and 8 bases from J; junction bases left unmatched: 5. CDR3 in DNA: TGTGCCAGCAGTACCGGGACTAGCGGGAGCGATGAGCAGTTCTTC. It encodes CASSTGTSGSDEQFF.

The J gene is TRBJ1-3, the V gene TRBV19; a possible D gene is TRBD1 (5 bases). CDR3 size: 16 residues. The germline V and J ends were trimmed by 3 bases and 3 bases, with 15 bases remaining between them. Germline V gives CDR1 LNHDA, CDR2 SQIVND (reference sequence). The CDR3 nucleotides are TGTGCCAGTAGTATGGATGGGGCTGGCGTTGGAAACACCATATATTTT. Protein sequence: CASSMDGAGVGNTIYF.

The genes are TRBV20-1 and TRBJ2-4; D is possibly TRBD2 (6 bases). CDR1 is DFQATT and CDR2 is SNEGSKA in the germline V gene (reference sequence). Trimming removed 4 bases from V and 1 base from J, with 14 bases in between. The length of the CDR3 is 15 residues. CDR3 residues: CSATINRGAKNIQYF. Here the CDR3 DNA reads TGCAGTGCTACCATAAATCGGGGGGCCAAAAACATTCAGTACTTC.

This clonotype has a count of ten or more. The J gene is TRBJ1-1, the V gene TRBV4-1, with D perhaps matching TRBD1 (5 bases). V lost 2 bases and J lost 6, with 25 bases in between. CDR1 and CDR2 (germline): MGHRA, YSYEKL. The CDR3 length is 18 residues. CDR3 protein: CASSQNLGLTLRDAEAFF. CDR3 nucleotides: TGCGCCAGCAGCCAAAACCTCGGACTCACCCTGAGGGACGCTGAAGCTTTCTTT.

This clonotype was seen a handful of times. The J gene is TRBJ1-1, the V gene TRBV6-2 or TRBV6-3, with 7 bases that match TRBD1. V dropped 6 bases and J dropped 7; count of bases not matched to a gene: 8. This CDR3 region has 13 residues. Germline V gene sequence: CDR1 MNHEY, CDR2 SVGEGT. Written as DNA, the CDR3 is TGTGCCAGCAGCCGCCAGGGGGTGGTTGAAGCTTTCTTT. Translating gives CASSRQGVVEAFF.

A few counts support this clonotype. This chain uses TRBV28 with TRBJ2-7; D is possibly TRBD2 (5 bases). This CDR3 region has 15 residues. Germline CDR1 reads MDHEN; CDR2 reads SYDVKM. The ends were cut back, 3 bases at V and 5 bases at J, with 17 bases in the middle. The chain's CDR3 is CASSFGGSLGHEQYF. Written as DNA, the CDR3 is TGTGCCAGCAGTTTTGGTGGGAGTTTGGGCCACGAGCAGTACTTC.

CDR3 protein: CSAPLGEKLFF. CDR3 nucleotides: TGCAGTGCTCCCTTAGGGGAAAAACTGTTTTTT. The chain joins TRBV20-1 to TRBJ1-4; no clear D gene. There are 11 residues in the CDR3. Deletions cut 5 bases from V and 8 bases from J, with 9 bases between. The germline CDR1 and CDR2 sequences are DFQATT and SNEGSKA (reference sequence).